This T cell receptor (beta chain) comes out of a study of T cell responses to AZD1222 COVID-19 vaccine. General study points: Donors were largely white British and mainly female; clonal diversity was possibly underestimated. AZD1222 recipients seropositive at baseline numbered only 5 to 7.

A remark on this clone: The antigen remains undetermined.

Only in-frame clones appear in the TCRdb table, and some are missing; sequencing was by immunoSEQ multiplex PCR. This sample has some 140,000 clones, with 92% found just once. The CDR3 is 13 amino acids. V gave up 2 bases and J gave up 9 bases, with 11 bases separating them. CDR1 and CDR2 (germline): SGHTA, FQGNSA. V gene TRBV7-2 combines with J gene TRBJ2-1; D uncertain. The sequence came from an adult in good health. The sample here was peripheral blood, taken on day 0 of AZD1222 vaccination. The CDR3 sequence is CASSLYVEAEQFF. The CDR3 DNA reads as TGTGCCAGCAGCTTATACGTAGAGGCTGAGCAGTTCTTC.